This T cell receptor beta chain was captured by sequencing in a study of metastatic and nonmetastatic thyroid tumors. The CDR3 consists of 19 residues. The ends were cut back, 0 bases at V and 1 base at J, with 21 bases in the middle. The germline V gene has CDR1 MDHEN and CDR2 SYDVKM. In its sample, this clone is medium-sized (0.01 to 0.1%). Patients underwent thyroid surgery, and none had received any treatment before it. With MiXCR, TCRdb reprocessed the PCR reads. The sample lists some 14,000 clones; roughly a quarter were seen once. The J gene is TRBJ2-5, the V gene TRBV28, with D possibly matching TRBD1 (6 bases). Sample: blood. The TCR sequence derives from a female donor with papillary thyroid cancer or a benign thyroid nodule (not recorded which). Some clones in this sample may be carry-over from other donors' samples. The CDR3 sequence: CASSLWRGGVGTTQETQYF. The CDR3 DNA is TGTGCCAGCAGTTTATGGAGAGGGGGTGTCGGGACGACCCAAGAGACCCAGTACTTC.